This T cell receptor beta chain came from a study of blood T cell repertoires in COVID-19. Study details: Whether acute or convalescent, the COVID-19 samples came from the United States, Italy and Spain. Sample material is recorded as cDNA or gDNA derived from T cells, B-cell-depleted T cells, or PBMCs.

The CDR3 is made up of 16 amino acids. Losses at the gene ends were 5 bases for V and 6 bases for J; bases not matched to a gene: 9. Germline CDR1 and CDR2: SGHNT and YENEEA. In the original workflow: Cell counts per sample came from amplifying reference gene primers. The method was immunoSEQ multiplex PCR; TCRdb's version includes in-frame clones alone and lacks a portion of them. Clone size and V and J calls were adopted from that table, with D and trimming inferred from the DNA. Counted here are about 150,000 clones, 70% to 85% occurring once; the ten biggest clones make up 25% to 30%. The V gene is TRBV11-3, the J gene TRBJ2-1; TRBD1 matches 11 bases. Sequenced material: peripheral blood. The receptor comes from a woman in her sixties with acute or convalescent COVID-19. The CDR3: CASSAHGQGAVNEQFF. DNA of the CDR3: TGTGCCAGCAGCGCGCACGGACAGGGGGCGGTCAATGAGCAGTTCTTC. Variable domain in full (rest from reference TRBV11-3 and TRBJ2-1): EAGVVQSPRYKIIEKKQPVAFWCNPISGHNTLYWYLQNLGQGPELLIRYENEEAVDDSQLPKDRFSAERLKGVDSTLKIQPAELGDSAVYLCASSAHGQGAVNEQFFGPGTRLTVL.